Below are 21 T cell receptor beta chains sequenced from a single sample in a study of technical replicates of blood from several donors. Assay: immunoSEQ multiplex PCR; the TCRdb copy retains only in-frame clones and omits some. The table shows almost 70,000 clones, with over 80% occurring only once. Sequencing input: PBMCs. The origin of the receptors is a human donor in good health. Some clones in this sample may be carry-over from other donors' samples.

This chain joins TRBV18 and TRBJ2-5; D gene unclear. Germline lookup yields CDR1 KGHSH and CDR2 LQKENI. This CDR3 contains 14 residues. V lost 6 bases, J lost 5 bases, and 16 bases lay in between. CDR3 DNA sequence: TGTGCCAGCTCCCGTTCGTCGTTCCCGGAGACCCAGTACTTC. Its protein product is CASSRSSFPETQYF.

This chain joins TRBV2 and TRBJ2-2; D gene ambiguous. The length of the CDR3 is 14 residues. V gave up 4 bases and J gave up 1 base, with 7 bases separating them. The germline V gene has CDR1 SNHLY and CDR2 FYNNEI. The CDR3 coding sequence is TGTGCCAGCAGTGGAACAGTGAACACCGGGGAGCTGTTTTTT. It encodes CASSGTVNTGELFF.

The chain recombines TRBV4-1 with TRBJ2-7; tentatively, D is TRBD1 (6 bases). The CDR3 contains 14 residues. Trimming removed 5 bases from V and 4 bases from J, with 15 bases in between. Germline V CDR1 and CDR2: MGHRA, YSYEKL. The CDR3 reads CASSKPGERYEQYF. CDR3 DNA sequence: TGCGCCAGCAGCAAACCAGGGGAGCGGTACGAGCAGTACTTC.

This sequence joins TRBV2 and TRBJ2-3; 9 nucleotides align to TRBD2. This CDR3 contains 15 residues. V shed 3 bases and J 5 bases; nucleotides not matched to a gene: 6. Germline V gene sequence: CDR1 SNHLY, CDR2 FYNNEI. DNA for the CDR3: TGTGCCAGCAGTGAGAGTAGCGGGGGAAGAGATACGCAGTATTTT. Protein sequence: CASSESSGGRDTQYF.

The rearrangement uses TRBV5-1 and TRBJ1-1; no reliable D call. Germline CDR1 and CDR2: SGHRS and YFSETQ. This CDR3 region has 13 residues. Trimming stripped 4 bases from V and 1 base from J, with 8 bases between. CDR3 loop: CASSESGNTEAFF. CDR3 coding DNA: TGCGCCAGCAGCGAGTCGGGGAACACTGAAGCTTTCTTT.

The chain employs TRBV11-3 and TRBJ2-5; TRBD1 matches at 8 bases. The CDR3 has 14 amino acids. The germline CDR1 and CDR2 sequences are SGHNT and YENEEA. V lost 5 bases to trimming and J lost 3 bases; unmatched junction nucleotides: 5. CDR3 bases: TGTGCCAGCAGCAGACAGGGGCGAGAAGAGACCCAGTACTTC. Its protein product is CASSRQGREETQYF.

The gene calls are TRBV4-2 and TRBJ2-7, with a possible D match to TRBD2 (5 bases). V gave up 1 base and J gave up 5 bases, with 9 bases separating them. The CDR3 runs to 13 residues. Germline assignment: CDR1 LGHNA and CDR2 YNFKEQ. The CDR3 loop is CASSQVFGDEQYF. The CDR3 DNA is TGTGCCAGCAGCCAAGTATTCGGGGACGAGCAGTACTTC.

The chain carries TRBV6-4 and TRBJ1-2; D uncertain. Deletions cut 2 bases from V and 8 bases from J, with 12 bases between. The V gene's germline CDR1 is MRHNA and CDR2 SNTAGT. The CDR3 contains 13 residues. This CDR3 is CASSDTGWGGYTF. As DNA, the CDR3 is TGTGCCAGCAGTGACACGGGGTGGGGAGGCTACACCTTC.

This clone was seen just once. This sequence joins TRBV5-1 and TRBJ2-7; D unclear. Per the germline V gene, CDR1 is SGHRS and CDR2 is YFSETQ. The V end lost 0 bases, the J end lost 0 bases, and 7 bases lay between the germline ends. The CDR3 runs 14 residues. CDR3 amino acids: CASSLVAASYEQYF. The CDR3 DNA sequence: TGCGCCAGCAGCTTGGTCGCGGCCTCCTACGAGCAGTACTTC.

This clone was counted only a few times. The J gene is TRBJ1-1, the V gene TRBV15; D is possibly TRBD1 (5 bases). The CDR3 is made up of 14 amino acids. Trimming stripped 2 bases from V and 8 bases from J, with 15 bases between. CDR1 is LNHNV and CDR2 is YYDKDF in the germline V gene (reference sequence). The CDR3 bases are TGTGCCACCAGCAGAATAGGGACGGAGGGGGAAGCTTTCTTT. Encoded protein: CATSRIGTEGEAFF. The full variable domain, with the rest looked up from reference TRBV15 and TRBJ1-1, is DAMVIQNPRYQVTQFGKPVTLSCSQTLNHNVMYWYQQKSSQAPKLLFHYYDKDFNNEADTPDNFQSRRPNTSFCFLDIRSPGLGDTAMYLCATSRIGTEGEAFFGQGTRLTVV.

The chain employs TRBV5-6 and TRBJ2-1; D remains unclear. Germline CDR1 and CDR2: SGHDT and YYEEEE. V lost 0 bases to trimming and J lost 7 bases, with 8 bases between them. The CDR3 is 13 residues long. The CDR3 sequence is CASSLGETNEQFF. The CDR3 bases are TGTGCCAGCAGCTTGGGAGAAACGAATGAGCAGTTCTTC.

This chain joins TRBV18 and TRBJ1-1; D gene uncertain. CDR3 length: 13 residues. Germline CDR1 KGHSH, CDR2 LQKENI. V was clipped by 3 bases and J by 8 bases, with 13 bases between them. CDR3: CASSPVPTREAFF. The CDR3 DNA is TGTGCCAGCTCACCTGTCCCTACCCGCGAAGCTTTCTTT.

The chain couples TRBV27 to TRBJ1-1, with D perhaps TRBD1 (6 bases). V was trimmed by 8 bases and J by 2 bases, leaving 15 bases between them. Per the germline V gene, CDR1 is MNHEY and CDR2 is SMNVEV (reference sequence). The CDR3 spans 14 residues. Here the CDR3 reads CASRRGASNTEAFF. Here the CDR3 DNA reads TGTGCCAGCCGGCGGGGGGCAAGTAACACTGAAGCTTTCTTT.

The chain couples TRBV6-5 to TRBJ1-1; D not resolved. CDR1 is MNHEY, CDR2 SVGAGI, per germline. V lost 6 bases, J lost 2 bases, and 13 bases lay in between. The CDR3 spans 14 residues. The CDR3 sequence: CASSAKKSNTEAFF. The CDR3 nucleotides read TGTGCCAGCAGCGCGAAGAAGAGTAACACTGAAGCTTTCTTT.

The rearrangement links TRBV5-1 to TRBJ2-7, with 13 bases identical to TRBD2. This CDR3 region has 17 residues. Germline CDR1 and CDR2: SGHRS and YFSETQ. Germline trimming cut 0 bases from V and 7 bases from J; bases unmatched to any gene: 10. The CDR3 region has the DNA TGCGCCAGCAGCTTGGACGGACTAGCGGGAGCCCGAGGGGAGCAGTACTTC. It codes for CASSLDGLAGARGEQYF.

The chain carries TRBV2 and TRBJ2-2; maybe TRBD1 (5 bases). CDR3 length: 15 amino acids. The V gene's germline CDR1 is SNHLY and CDR2 FYNNEI. V lost 3 bases and J lost 4, with 12 bases in between. The CDR3 region has the DNA TGTGCCAGCAGTGAGTCCAGGGCGGCCACCGGGGAGCTGTTTTTT. This sequence encodes CASSESRAATGELFF.

In the case of this clone: A junction end diverges from the germline sequence, so it may reflect a read error. The rearrangement uses TRBV5-5 and TRBJ1-2; 9 bases align to TRBD1. Germline lookup yields CDR1 SGHKS and CDR2 YYEKEE (reference sequence). The CDR3 loop spans 15 amino acids. Here the CDR3 reads CASSFNRGREYGYTF. DNA of the CDR3: TGTGCCAGCAGCTTCAACAGGGGGCGCGAGTATGGCTACACTTTC.

The chain links TRBV7-3 to TRBJ2-3; 11 positions match TRBD1. With V trimmed by 6 bases and J by 4 bases, 6 bases remained unmatched. CDR1 and CDR2 (germline): SGHTA, FQGTGA. The CDR3 loop spans 15 amino acids. DNA of the CDR3: TGTGCCAGCAGTTCGGGACAGGGGGGACCAGATACGCAGTATTTT. Amino acid sequence: CASSSGQGGPDTQYF.

This chain uses TRBV4-2 with TRBJ1-1; unclear D gene. Trimming stripped 6 bases from V and 1 base from J, with 6 bases between. This CDR3 contains 12 residues. Germline V gives CDR1 LGHNA, CDR2 YNFKEQ. CDR3 sequence (DNA): TGTGCCAGCAGTCCCCAGAACACTGAAGCTTTCTTT. Residues: CASSPQNTEAFF.

This clone has more than one count but fewer than ten. The V call is TRBV11-2, the J call TRBJ2-3; weak D call: TRBD2 (6 bases). Germline CDR1 is SGHAT and CDR2 is FQNNGV. This CDR3 is built from 15 residues. The ends were cut back, 2 bases at V and 3 bases at J, with 12 bases in the middle. This CDR3 is CASSLWGGITDTQYF. CDR3 DNA sequence: TGTGCCAGCAGCTTATGGGGCGGGATAACAGATACGCAGTATTTT.

This clone occurred once. The rearrangement uses TRBV2 and TRBJ2-7, with TRBD1 as a possible D gene (6 bases). Germline V gene data show CDR1 as SNHLY and CDR2 as FYNNEI. V dropped 7 bases and J dropped 5 bases, with 18 bases sitting between them. This CDR3 is 14 amino acids long. The CDR3 DNA sequence: TGTGCCAGCACACAACAACAGGGATTAAACGAGCAGTACTTC. This translates into CASTQQQGLNEQYF. Variable domain in full (rest from reference TRBV2 and TRBJ2-7): EPEVTQTPSHQVTQMGQEVILRCVPISNHLYFYWYRQILGQKVEFLVSFYNNEISEKSEIFDDQFSVERPDGSNFTLKIRSTKLEDSAMYFCASTQQQGLNEQYFGPGTRLTVT.